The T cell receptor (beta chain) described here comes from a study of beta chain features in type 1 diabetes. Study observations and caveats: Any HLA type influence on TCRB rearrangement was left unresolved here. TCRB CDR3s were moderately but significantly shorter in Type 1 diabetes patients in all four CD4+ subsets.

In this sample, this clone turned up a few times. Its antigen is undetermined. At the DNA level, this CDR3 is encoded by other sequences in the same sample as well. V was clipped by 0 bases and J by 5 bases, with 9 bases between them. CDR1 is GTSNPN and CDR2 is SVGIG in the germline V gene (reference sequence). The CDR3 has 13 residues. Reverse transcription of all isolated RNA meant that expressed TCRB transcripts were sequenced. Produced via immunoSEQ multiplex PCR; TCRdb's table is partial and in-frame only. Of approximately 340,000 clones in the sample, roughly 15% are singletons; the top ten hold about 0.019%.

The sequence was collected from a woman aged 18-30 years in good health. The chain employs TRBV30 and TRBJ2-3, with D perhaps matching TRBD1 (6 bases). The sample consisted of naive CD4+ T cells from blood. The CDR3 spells CAWSVRGGDTQYF. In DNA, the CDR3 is TGTGCCTGGAGTGTACGAGGGGGAGATACGCAGTATTTT.